This passage covers 27 T cell receptor beta chains from one sample sequenced in a study of blood T cell repertoires in COVID-19. Profiling relied on immunoSEQ multiplex PCR, and the TCRdb table lists in-frame clones only, not all of them. The sample has 250,000 or so clones, 65% to 90% seen once. Sequencing used PBMCs or T cells enriched from blood (not recorded which). These receptors all stem from a man aged 35 to 55 who had recovered from COVID-19.

J is TRBJ2-1 and V is TRBV7-2; 14 nucleotides agree with TRBD2. After removal of 5 bases from V and 6 bases from J, the junction contained 3 bases not matched to a gene. This CDR3 has 15 residues. Germline CDR1 reads SGHTA; CDR2 reads FQGNSA. CDR3 nucleotides: TGTGCCAGCAGCCCGACTAGCGGGGGGGCCAATGAGCAGTTCTTC. The encoded protein is CASSPTSGGANEQFF.

This clone was detected once. The chain links TRBV18 to TRBJ1-3, with D uncertain. The V end lost 0 bases, the J end lost 0 bases, and 6 bases lay between the germline ends. Germline loops: CDR1 KGHSH, CDR2 LQKENI. This CDR3 spans 15 amino acids. The DNA for the CDR3 is TGTGCCAGCTCACCACCGAGTAGCTCTGGAAACACCATATATTTT. Its translation is CASSPPSSSGNTIYF.

This clone was counted once. The rearrangement uses TRBV6-5 and TRBJ2-1; 7 bases are a match to TRBD1. Unmatched junction bases numbered 6, after V lost 7 bases and J lost 0 bases. Looked up from germline, CDR1 is MNHEY and CDR2 is SVGAGI. The CDR3 is 15 residues long. CDR3: CASINRGGSYNEQFF. The DNA of the CDR3 is TGTGCCAGCATCAACAGGGGCGGCTCCTACAATGAGCAGTTCTTC.

The chain employs TRBV4-1 and TRBJ1-2, with 7 bases that match TRBD1. V shed 2 bases and J 4 bases; nucleotides not matched to a gene: 4. The CDR3 totals 14 residues. The germline CDR1 and CDR2 sequences are MGHRA and YSYEKL. CDR3 sequence (DNA): TGCGCCAGCAGCCAATTAGACAGGGCCTATGGCTACACCTTC. Translated, it gives CASSQLDRAYGYTF.

The chain is built from TRBV18 and TRBJ1-1; 12 bases match TRBD1. CDR1 is KGHSH and CDR2 is LQKENI in the germline V gene. The CDR3 is 15 residues long. The V segment lost 3 bases and the J segment 5 bases; nucleotides outside the gene matches: 4. CDR3 in amino acids: CASSPGQGARTEAFF. CDR3 DNA sequence: TGTGCCAGCTCACCGGGACAGGGGGCGAGGACTGAAGCTTTCTTT.

The J gene is TRBJ1-2, the V gene TRBV27; no reliable D call. Between the trimmed V and J ends, which lost 3 bases and 6 bases, there was a span of 11 bases. In germline, CDR1 is MNHEY, CDR2 SMNVEV (reference sequence). This CDR3 has 13 amino acids. Here the CDR3 reads CASSLNSHHGYTF. The CDR3 region has the DNA TGTGCCAGCAGTTTGAACAGCCACCATGGCTACACCTTC.

V gene TRBV4-1 combines with J gene TRBJ2-7, with TRBD2 identical over 9 bases. This CDR3 is built from 15 residues. V trimming: 1 base; J trimming: 6 bases; junction bases outside the gene matches: 7. The germline CDR1 and CDR2 sequences are MGHRA and YSYEKL. Here the CDR3 DNA reads TGCGCCAGCAGCCAAGGACTAGCGGATACCTTCGAGCAGTACTTC. Protein: CASSQGLADTFEQYF.

This rearrangement joins TRBV2 to TRBJ1-1; 12 bases line up with TRBD1. In germline, CDR1 is SNHLY, CDR2 FYNNEI. V lost 9 bases and J lost 13; bases outside the gene matches: 9. This CDR3 is 12 amino acids long. DNA of the CDR3: TGTGCCAGGGCCGGGACAGGGGGCGGGGTTTTCTTT. Translation gives CARAGTGGGVFF.

This chain joins TRBV7-9 and TRBJ2-5; 7 bases align to TRBD2. Trimming cost V 3 bases and J 5 bases; bases outside gene matches: 6. This CDR3 has 14 amino acids. Germline V CDR1 and CDR2: SEHNR, FQNEAQ (reference sequence). The CDR3 is CASSFGGVAETQYF. The CDR3 region has the DNA TGTGCCAGCAGCTTTGGGGGGGTAGCTGAGACCCAGTACTTC.

The sample holds one count of this clone. This chain connects TRBV11-1 to TRBJ1-6, with 7 positions matching TRBD1. Trimming at V came to 5 bases and at J to 4 bases, leaving 2 bases not matched to a gene. Germline CDR1 and CDR2: SGHAT and FQDESV (reference sequence). The CDR3 is made up of 14 amino acids. DNA for the CDR3: TGTGCCAGCAGCATACAGGGGTATAATTCACCCCTCCACTTT. Protein sequence: CASSIQGYNSPLHF.

The rearrangement links TRBV4-2 to TRBJ1-2; perhaps TRBD1 as D (5 bases). The CDR3 is made up of 15 amino acids. Looked up from germline, CDR1 is LGHNA and CDR2 is YNFKEQ. With 1 base removed from V and 3 bases from J, the gap between germline ends came to 12 bases. Written as DNA, the CDR3 is TGTGCCAGCAGCCAAGCTGCTTCGACAGACTATGGCTACACCTTC. Its protein is CASSQAASTDYGYTF.

This clone was seen only once. This rearrangement joins TRBV27 to TRBJ2-1, with TRBD1 identical over 9 bases. The ends lost 5 bases at V and 8 bases at J; junction bases unmatched: 4. There are 13 residues in the CDR3. CDR1 and CDR2 (germline): MNHEY, SMNVEV (reference sequence). CDR3 nucleotides: TGTGCCAGCAGTCTTACAGGGGGCCATGAGCAGTTCTTC. Its translation: CASSLTGGHEQFF.

The rearrangement uses TRBV2 and TRBJ1-4; 9 bases align to TRBD1. Per the germline V gene, CDR1 is SNHLY and CDR2 is FYNNEI. The junction had 0 bases not matched to a gene; V was cut back by 6 bases and J by 1 base. The CDR3 contains 14 residues. The CDR3 DNA reads TGTGCCAGCAGGGACAGGGGAACTAATGAAAAACTGTTTTTT. Amino acid sequence: CASRDRGTNEKLFF.

The chain carries TRBV21-1 and TRBJ1-2; the table's D call TRBD1 went unverified against the DNA. TRBV21-1 counts as a pseudogene. The CDR3 spans 17 residues. CDR3 protein: CASRVGHPKIQAYGYTF. The CDR3 DNA sequence: TGTGCCAGCAGGGTGGGACATCCGAAAATCCAGGCTTATGGCTACACCTTC.

The chain uses TRBV19 and TRBJ2-7, with unresolved D. The ends were cut back, 5 bases at V and 0 bases at J, with 8 bases in the middle. The length of the CDR3 is 13 residues. Germline V gives CDR1 LNHDA, CDR2 SQIVND (reference sequence). CDR3 region: CASSPASSYEQYF. CDR3 sequence (DNA): TGTGCCAGTAGTCCTGCCAGCTCCTACGAGCAGTACTTC. The whole variable domain, remainder taken from reference TRBV19 and TRBJ2-7, is DGGITQSPKYLFRKEGQNVTLSCEQNLNHDAMYWYRQDPGQGLRLIYYSQIVNDFQKGDIAEGYSVSREKKESFPLTVTSAQKNPTAFYLCASSPASSYEQYFGPGTRLTVT.

The CDR3 region has the DNA TGTGCCAGCAGTTTAAGGGGGACGTACAATGAGCAGTTCTTC. Encoded protein: CASSLRGTYNEQFF. The rearrangement joins TRBV27 to TRBJ2-1; D perhaps matches TRBD1 (6 bases). Trimming left V 2 bases short and J 4 bases short, with 9 bases between. The length of the CDR3 is 14 residues. Germline loops: CDR1 MNHEY, CDR2 SMNVEV (reference sequence).

V and J are TRBV6-2 or TRBV6-3 and TRBJ2-2, with 7 bases matching TRBD2. V lost 5 bases to trimming and J lost 5 bases; unmatched junction nucleotides: 5. There are 14 residues in the CDR3. The V gene's germline CDR1 is MNHEY and CDR2 SVGEGT. CDR3 nucleotide sequence: TGTGCCAGCAGTAGGACTAGAGGTACCGGGGAGCTGTTTTTT. This translates into CASSRTRGTGELFF.

The chain links TRBV7-9 to TRBJ2-7; 8 bases align to TRBD1. V was clipped by 1 base and J by 5 bases; unmatched bases: 13. The CDR3 covers 17 residues. CDR1 and CDR2 from the germline V gene are SEHNR and FQNEAQ (reference sequence). The CDR3 nucleotides read TGTGCCAGCAGCTTAGGGATCGGGCAGGGGGCTTGGAACGAGCAGTACTTC. Translation: CASSLGIGQGAWNEQYF. The variable domain in full, completed from reference TRBV7-9 and TRBJ2-7, reads DTGVSQNPRHKITKRGQNVTFRCDPISEHNRLYWYRQTLGQGPEFLTYFQNEAQLEKSRLLSDRFSAERPKGSFSTLEIQRTEQGDSAMYLCASSLGIGQGAWNEQYFGPGTRLTVT.

This sequence joins TRBV7-9 and TRBJ1-2; D unclear. In germline, CDR1 is SEHNR, CDR2 FQNEAQ (reference sequence). With 1 base removed from V and 2 bases from J, the gap between germline ends came to 14 bases. There are 16 residues in the CDR3. CDR3 sequence: CASSLEGRSINYGYTF. The CDR3, as DNA: TGTGCCAGCAGCTTAGAAGGCAGGTCAATAAACTATGGCTACACCTTC.

This clone occurred a few times. The chain links TRBV6-6 to TRBJ1-1, with 7 nucleotides matching TRBD1. This CDR3 has 13 residues. Germline CDR1 reads MNHNY; CDR2 reads SVGAGI (reference sequence). Trimming cost V 2 bases and J 11 bases; bases outside gene matches: 8. The chain's CDR3 is CASSYGPRGKAFF. The CDR3 DNA follows: TGTGCCAGCAGTTACGGACCCAGGGGGAAGGCTTTCTTT.

The J gene is TRBJ1-2, the V gene TRBV27, with 11 bases that match TRBD1. This CDR3 has 17 amino acids. Germline loops: CDR1 MNHEY, CDR2 SMNVEV (reference sequence). V shed 11 bases, J shed 3 bases, and the junction held 17 bases outside the gene matches. This CDR3 reads CASKDVTRTGGHYGYTF. DNA of the CDR3: TGTGCCTCCAAAGACGTTACTCGGACAGGGGGCCACTATGGCTACACCTTC.

The chain uses TRBV14 and TRBJ2-7, with D maybe TRBD2 (5 bases). The CDR3 sequence is 15 residues long. Looked up from germline, CDR1 is SGHDN and CDR2 is FVKESK. V shed 3 bases and J shed 3 bases, with 15 bases lying between them. The CDR3 nucleotides are TGTGCCAGCAGCCAGGGCCGCGGGCGAAGCTACGAGCAGTACTTC. It encodes CASSQGRGRSYEQYF.

The rearrangement uses TRBV27 and TRBJ2-1; 8 bases line up with TRBD2. V lost 11 bases and J lost 8; bases outside the gene matches: 14. Germline loops: CDR1 MNHEY, CDR2 SMNVEV (reference sequence). The CDR3 runs to 14 residues. The CDR3 loop is CASGMVGGADEQFF. In DNA, the CDR3 is TGTGCCTCCGGCATGGTCGGGGGGGCCGATGAGCAGTTCTTC.

The chain recombines TRBV5-1 with TRBJ2-7; 7 nucleotides line up with TRBD1. Trimming at V came to 0 bases and at J to 5 bases, leaving 11 bases not matched to a gene. Germline V CDR1 and CDR2: SGHRS, YFSETQ. CDR3 length: 16 amino acids. The CDR3 DNA reads TGCGCCAGCAGCTTGGCCCCGACAGGGAGAGTGAACGAGCAGTACTTC. Its protein is CASSLAPTGRVNEQYF. Together with reference TRBV5-1 and TRBJ2-7, the CDR3 gives the full variable domain: KAGVTQTPRYLIKTRGQQVTLSCSPISGHRSVSWYQQTPGQGLQFLFEYFSETQRNKGNFPGRFSGRQFSNSRSEMNVSTLELGDSALYLCASSLAPTGRVNEQYFGPGTRLTVT.

J is TRBJ2-7 and V is TRBV3-1 (or the pseudogene TRBV3-2); a possible D gene is TRBD2 (5 bases). The germline V gene has CDR1 LGHDT and CDR2 YNNKEL (reference sequence). The CDR3 contains 15 residues. V lost 1 base, J lost 5 bases, and 15 bases lay in between. The CDR3 DNA is TGTGCCAGCAGCCAAGGGCCCGGGGTTTGGGACGAGCAGTACTTC. It codes for CASSQGPGVWDEQYF.

This clone has a handful of counts. This rearrangement joins TRBV2 to TRBJ1-3; no clear D. Germline CDR1 reads SNHLY; CDR2 reads FYNNEI. This CDR3 is built from 15 residues. V lost 5 bases to trimming and J lost 2 bases, with 13 bases between them. The CDR3 sequence is CASSRDSSPGNTIYF. As DNA, the CDR3 is TGTGCCAGCAGTCGCGACTCCTCCCCTGGAAACACCATATATTTT.

V is TRBV10-2 and J is TRBJ2-7; D might be TRBD2 (5 bases). CDR3 length equals 13 residues. CDR1 and CDR2 from the germline V gene are WSHSY and SAAADI. V was shortened by 2 bases and J by 4 bases, with 9 bases between the two germline ends. This chain's CDR3 is CASSEIKRYEQYF. The CDR3 DNA reads TGCGCCAGCAGTGAGATCAAGCGGTACGAGCAGTACTTC.